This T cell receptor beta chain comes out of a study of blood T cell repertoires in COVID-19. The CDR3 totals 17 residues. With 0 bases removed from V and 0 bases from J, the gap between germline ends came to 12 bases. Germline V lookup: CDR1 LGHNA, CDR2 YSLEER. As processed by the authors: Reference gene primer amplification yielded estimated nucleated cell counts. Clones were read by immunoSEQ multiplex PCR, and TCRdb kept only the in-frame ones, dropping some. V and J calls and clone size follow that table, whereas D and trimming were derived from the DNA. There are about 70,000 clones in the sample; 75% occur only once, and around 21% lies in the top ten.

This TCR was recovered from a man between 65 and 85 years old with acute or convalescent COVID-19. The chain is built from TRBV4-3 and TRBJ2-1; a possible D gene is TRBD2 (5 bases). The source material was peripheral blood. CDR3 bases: TGCGCCAGCAGCCAAGATTCGTGGACTTCCTCCTACAATGAGCAGTTCTTC. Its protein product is CASSQDSWTSSYNEQFF.